This T cell receptor beta chain is drawn from a study of CD8 T cells in ankylosing spondylitis. Study-wide findings and caveats: Blood from ankylosing spondylitis patients appeared to carry a characteristic roughly 8-variant TCR beta motif.

TCRdb re-called the 5' RACE reads through MiXCR, storing one row per CDR3 protein. Among roughly 350,000 distinct CDR3 sequences listed, approximately 8.2% were seen once. Concerning this clonotype itself: The antigen is undetermined.

CDR1 is GTSNPN, CDR2 SVGIG, per germline (reference sequence). With 1 base removed from V and 5 bases from J, the gap between germline ends came to 15 bases. This CDR3 is built from 15 residues. This TCR derives from a male donor with ankylosing spondylitis. The V gene is TRBV30, the J gene TRBJ1-5, with TRBD1 as a possible D gene (5 bases). Sequenced sample: blood, either unsorted or a sorted T cell fraction (not recorded which). The CDR3 protein is CAWSADTQGYQPQHF. CDR3 coding DNA: TGTGCCTGGAGTGCGGACACTCAAGGGTATCAGCCCCAGCATTTT.